This is a list of T cell receptor beta chains from one sample in a study of shared clonotypes between healthy human individuals. Clones were read by immunoSEQ multiplex PCR, and TCRdb kept only the in-frame ones, dropping some. The data show over a million clones, around three quarters seen once. Source material: memory CD4+ T cells from PBMCs. These receptors came from a man younger than 30 in good health. Some clones in this sample may be carry-over from other donors' samples. The CDR3 runs from the conserved cysteine through the conserved F or W.

TRBV10-3,TRBJ2-7,CAISESSQGGRQYF
TRBV7-9,TRBJ1-2,CATPGGNYGYTF
TRBV23-1,TRBJ2-4,CASTDREAKNIQYF
TRBV5-5,TRBJ2-7,CASSRTDSYEQYF
TRBV6-1,TRBJ2-4,CASSEALGGLAKNIQYF
TRBV7-9,TRBJ1-4,CASSGGATNEKLFF
TRBV2,TRBJ1-1,CASSVQGETEAFF
TRBV5-1,TRBJ2-1,CASSLGHRESEQFF
TRBV14,TRBJ1-3,CASSQDDSSPGNTIYF
TRBV7-3,TRBJ2-3,CASSSQPDFTDTQYF
TRBV28,TRBJ2-7,CASSPPTYEQYF
TRBV13,TRBJ1-1,CASSWGDRASEAFF
TRBV29-1,TRBJ1-2,CSVELTGGGYTF
TRBV29-1,TRBJ2-2,CSVEGQGGNTGELFF
TRBV2,TRBJ2-2,CASNGLAANTGELFF
TRBV29-1,TRBJ1-1,CSVDGKNRMNTEAFF
TRBV28,TRBJ2-7,CASSLALGQGSEQYF
TRBV7-2,TRBJ2-7,CASSSRPGQGSYEQYF
TRBV19,TRBJ1-2,CASSPRTAFSYGYTF
TRBV6-6,TRBJ1-1,CASRFTNTEAFF
TRBV19,TRBJ1-2,CASSTQKTGYGYTF
TRBV30,TRBJ2-7,CAWGTGTGPYEQYF
TRBV6-5,TRBJ2-1,CASSYLTSGTGEQFF
TRBV14,TRBJ2-1,CASSQDLGVEQFF
TRBV19,TRBJ1-3,CASSPTGITGNTIYF
TRBV5-4,TRBJ1-1,CASSPGGPTNTEAFF
TRBV2,TRBJ2-1,CASSPGLPRGQFF
TRBV12-1,TRBJ2-1,CASSSGTFVREQFF
TRBV30,TRBJ1-2,CAWSTTGTTFYGYTF
TRBV6-5,TRBJ2-5,CASRTASRETQYF
TRBV4-2,TRBJ1-4,CASSQDRASNEKLFF
TRBV27,TRBJ1-2,CASTTDRSNYGYTF
TRBV5-1,TRBJ2-1,CASSLGLNNEQFF
TRBV6-4,TRBJ2-7,CASTSQPEQYF
TRBV9,TRBJ2-3,CASSPSGGERGDTQYF
TRBV19,TRBJ2-7,CASTPRPGKNSYEQYF
TRBV5-1,TRBJ1-1,CASCYNSRDTEAFF
TRBV5-1,TRBJ1-2,CASSSPTAPGQGNYGYTF
TRBV28,TRBJ2-5,CASSSGGSQGETQYF
TRBV5-1,TRBJ2-1,CASSLDNYNEQFF
TRBV4-1,TRBJ1-2,CASSQEGRLGYGYTF
TRBV9,TRBJ2-7,CASSLNPGLGRGEQYF
TRBV5-1,TRBJ1-1,CASSLRTSNTEAFF
TRBV27,TRBJ2-5,CASSFGQGGGKTQYF